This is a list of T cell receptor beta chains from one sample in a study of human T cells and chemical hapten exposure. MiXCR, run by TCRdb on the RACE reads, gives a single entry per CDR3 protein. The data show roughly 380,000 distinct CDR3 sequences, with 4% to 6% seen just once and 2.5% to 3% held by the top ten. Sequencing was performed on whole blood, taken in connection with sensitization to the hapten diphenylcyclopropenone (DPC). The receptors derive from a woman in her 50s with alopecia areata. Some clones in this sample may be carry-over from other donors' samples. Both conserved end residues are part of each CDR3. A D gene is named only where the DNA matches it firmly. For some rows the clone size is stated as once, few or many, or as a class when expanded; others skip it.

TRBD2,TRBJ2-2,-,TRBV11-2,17,CASSLGLAGPAGGELFF,TGTGCCAGCAGCTTAGGACTAGCGGGCCCGGCGGGCGGGGAGCTGTTTTTT
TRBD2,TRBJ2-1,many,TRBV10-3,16,CAISAGTSGVYNEQFF,TGTGCCATCAGTGCGGGGACTAGCGGGGTTTACAATGAGCAGTTCTTC
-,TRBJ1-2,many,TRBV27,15,CASSLSPDPSYGYTF,TGTGCCAGCAGTTTATCGCCAGACCCATCCTATGGCTACACCTTC
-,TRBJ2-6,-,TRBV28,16,CASSPPDVSGANVLTF,TGTGCCAGCAGTCCCCCAGATGTCTCTGGGGCCAACGTCCTGACTTTC
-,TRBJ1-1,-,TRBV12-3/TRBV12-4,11,CASSMNTVAFF,TGTGCCAGCAGTATGAACACTGTAGCTTTCTTT
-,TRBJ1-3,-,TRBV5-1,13,CASSSPQGNTIYF,TGCGCCAGCAGCTCCCCACAAGGAAACACCATATATTTT
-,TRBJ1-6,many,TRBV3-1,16,CASSHESGSINSPLHF,TGTGCCAGCAGCCACGAGTCGGGGAGTATCAATTCACCCCTCCACTTT
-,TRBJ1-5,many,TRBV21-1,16,CASSKARPYSNQPQHF,TGTGCCAGCAGCAAAGCGCGACCTTATAGCAATCAGCCCCAGCATTTT
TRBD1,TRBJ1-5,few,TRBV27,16,CASSLSGQGSNQPQHF,TGTGCCAGCAGTTTATCTGGACAGGGTAGCAATCAGCCCCAGCATTTT
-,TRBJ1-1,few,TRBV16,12,CASSQSGYEAFF,TGTGCCAGCAGCCAATCGGGGTATGAAGCTTTCTTT
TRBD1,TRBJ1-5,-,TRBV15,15,CATSADRGLNQPQHF,TGTGCCACCAGCGCCGACAGGGGGCTTAACCAGCCCCAGCATTTT
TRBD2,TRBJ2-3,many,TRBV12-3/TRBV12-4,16,CASSPPGLAGKHTQYF,TGTGCCAGCAGTCCTCCGGGACTAGCGGGGAAGCATACGCAGTATTTT
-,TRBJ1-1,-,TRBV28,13,CASSPGLGTEAFF,TGTGCCAGCAGCCCCGGGCTCGGGACTGAAGCTTTCTTT
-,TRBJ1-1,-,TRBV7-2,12,CASTWTNTEAFF,TGTGCCAGCACCTGGACGAACACTGAAGCTTTCTTT
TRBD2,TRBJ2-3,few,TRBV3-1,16,CASSQVARGGPDTQYF,TGTGCCAGCAGCCAAGTGGCCCGGGGGGGCCCAGATACGCAGTATTTT
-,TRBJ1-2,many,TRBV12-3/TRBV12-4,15,CASSLHQGRNYGYTF,TGTGCCAGCAGTCTCCACCAGGGGAGGAACTATGGCTACACCTTC
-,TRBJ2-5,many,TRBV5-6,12,CASSSSQETQYF,TGTGCCAGCAGCTCCAGCCAAGAGACCCAGTACTTC
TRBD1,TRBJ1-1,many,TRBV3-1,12,CAVQTGEAEAFF,TGTGCCGTCCAGACAGGGGAGGCTGAAGCTTTCTTT
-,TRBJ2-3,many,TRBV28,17,CASSSRGPRQRTDTQYF,TGTGCCAGCAGTTCCCGCGGACCACGACAACGTACAGATACGCAGTATTTT
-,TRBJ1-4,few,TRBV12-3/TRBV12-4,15,CASSLARPVYEKLFF,TGTGCCAGCAGTTTAGCGAGGCCAGTTTATGAAAAACTGTTTTTT
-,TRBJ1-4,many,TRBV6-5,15,CASSYSIGQGEKLFF,TGTGCCAGCAGTTACTCGATCGGGCAAGGGGAAAAACTGTTTTTT
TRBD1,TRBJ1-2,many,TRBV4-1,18,CASSPWAGTGGDNYGYTF,TGCGCCAGCAGCCCCTGGGCCGGGACAGGGGGCGATAACTATGGCTACACCTTC
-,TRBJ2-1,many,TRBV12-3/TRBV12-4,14,CASSPLVGIHEQFF,TGTGCCAGCAGTCCCCTCGTGGGTATCCATGAGCAGTTCTTC
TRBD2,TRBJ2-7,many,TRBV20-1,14,CSAIGGTSVYEQYF,TGCAGTGCGATTGGGGGGACTAGCGTCTACGAGCAGTACTTC